This passage covers 22 T cell receptor beta chains from one sample sequenced in a study of blood T cell repertoires in COVID-19. Sequenced by immunoSEQ multiplex PCR; TCRdb stores in-frame clones only, minus some. The data show roughly 120,000 clones, about 85% seen once. The sample was peripheral blood. These receptors all stem from a woman older than 75 with COVID-19, enrolled during active disease.

This clone was picked up one time. This chain connects TRBV5-5 to TRBJ1-5; 9 positions match TRBD1. The junction had 4 bases not matched to a gene; V was cut back by 0 bases and J by 3 bases. CDR1 is SGHKS and CDR2 is YYEKEE in the germline V gene (reference sequence). The length of the CDR3 is 16 residues. The CDR3 region has the DNA TGTGCCAGCAGCTTGGACGGGACAGGGACCAATCAGCCCCAGCATTTT. The encoded protein is CASSLDGTGTNQPQHF. The full variable domain, its missing parts supplied by reference TRBV5-5 and TRBJ1-5, is DAGVTQSPTHLIKTRGQQVTLRCSPISGHKSVSWYQQVLGQGPQFIFQYYEKEERGRGNFPDRFSARQFPNYSSELNVNALLLGDSALYLCASSLDGTGTNQPQHFGDGTRLSIL.

The chain recombines TRBV18 with TRBJ1-1, with no clear D. With 4 bases removed from V and 5 bases from J, the gap between germline ends came to 11 bases. The germline V gene encodes CDR1 KGHSH and CDR2 LQKENI. CDR3 length equals 13 residues. The CDR3 DNA reads TGTGCCAGCTCACGGCTCGGAGGGACTGAAGCTTTCTTT. The encoded protein is CASSRLGGTEAFF.

This clone has more than one count but fewer than ten. The gene calls are TRBV5-1 and TRBJ2-5; 8 nucleotides align to TRBD1. V lost 4 bases to trimming and J lost 4 bases; unmatched junction nucleotides: 9. CDR1 is SGHRS, CDR2 YFSETQ, per germline. This CDR3 spans 15 amino acids. This chain's CDR3 is CASSPGQGSGETQYF. The CDR3 DNA is TGCGCCAGCAGCCCCGGACAGGGTTCCGGAGAGACCCAGTACTTC.

This clone was detected only once. The chain carries TRBV6-5 and TRBJ2-7; 8 positions agree with TRBD1. This CDR3 has 14 residues. The trim removed 6 bases at V and 2 bases at J, leaving 6 bases unmatched. Germline lookup yields CDR1 MNHEY and CDR2 SVGAGI. The CDR3: CASSLGTGPYEQYF. The DNA for the CDR3 is TGTGCCAGCAGCCTCGGGACAGGCCCCTACGAGCAGTACTTC.

This chain connects TRBV3-1 (or the pseudogene TRBV3-2) to TRBJ1-5; no definite D call. The length of the CDR3 is 15 residues. CDR1 is LGHDT and CDR2 is YNNKEL in the germline V gene (reference sequence). Trimming shortened V by 4 bases and J by 4 bases, and 14 bases separated the two germline ends. Here the CDR3 DNA reads TGTGCCAGCAGCCGGGAAGGAGGTACGAATCAGCCCCAGCATTTT. Protein sequence: CASSREGGTNQPQHF.

In its sample, this clone was seen once. Other DNA sequences of this sample code for an identical CDR3. The rearrangement uses TRBV7-9 and TRBJ2-3; D might be TRBD2 (6 bases). There are 13 residues in the CDR3. Germline V gene data show CDR1 as SEHNR and CDR2 as FQNEAQ (reference sequence). V was shortened by 5 bases and J by 5 bases, with 11 bases between the two germline ends. The CDR3 protein is CASSERRGDTQYF. Here the CDR3 DNA reads TGTGCCAGCAGCGAAAGGAGGGGAGATACGCAGTATTTT.

The rearrangement joins TRBV24-1 to TRBJ2-2, with D perhaps matching TRBD1 (5 bases). The V and J ends lost 3 bases and 1 base respectively, with 11 bases between them. The CDR3 covers 16 residues. CDR1 and CDR2 (germline): KGHDR, SFDVKD. CDR3 coding DNA: TGTGCCACCAGTGATCTAAATACAGGGAACACCGGGGAGCTGTTTTTT. Residues: CATSDLNTGNTGELFF.

The chain uses TRBV19 and TRBJ1-5; 7 bases align to TRBD1. The CDR3 covers 14 residues. J was trimmed by 5 bases and V by 11 bases; bases with no gene match: 12. The germline V gene encodes CDR1 LNHDA and CDR2 SQIVND (reference sequence). The CDR3 bases are TGTGCCTCTAATCGACAGGGCCTCGATCAGCCCCAGCATTTT. Its protein product is CASNRQGLDQPQHF.

The gene calls are TRBV7-8 and TRBJ1-3, with D perhaps TRBD1 (5 bases). CDR1 and CDR2 from the germline V gene are SGHVS and FQNEAQ. V shed 6 bases and J shed 0 bases, with 9 bases lying between them. The CDR3 is made up of 14 amino acids. In DNA, the CDR3 is TGTGCCAGCAGAGACAGAAGCTCTGGAAACACCATATATTTT. Protein sequence: CASRDRSSGNTIYF. The variable domain in full, completed from reference TRBV7-8 and TRBJ1-3, reads GAGVSQSPRYKVAKRGQDVALRCDPISGHVSLFWYQQALGQGPEFLTYFQNEAQLDKSGLPSDRFFAERPEGSVSTLKIQRTQQEDSAVYLCASRDRSSGNTIYFGEGSWLTVV.

The rearrangement joins TRBV29-1 to TRBJ1-2, with TRBD1 matching 8 bases. With 7 bases clipped from V and 0 bases from J, the junction kept 4 bases outside the gene matches. This CDR3 is 13 amino acids long. CDR1 SQVTM and CDR2 ANQGSEA come from the germline V gene. The CDR3: CSASTGANYGYTF. CDR3 nucleotide sequence: TGCAGCGCCTCGACAGGGGCTAACTATGGCTACACCTTC.

The chain uses TRBV10-3 and TRBJ1-5; no clear D. This CDR3 has 14 residues. CDR1 and CDR2 (germline): ENHRY, SYGVKD. Trimming shortened V by 4 bases and J by 6 bases, and 13 bases separated the two germline ends. The CDR3 DNA reads as TGTGCCATCAGTGTCTGGGAGACGGTTCAGCCCCAGCATTTT. Protein: CAISVWETVQPQHF.

The V call is TRBV27, the J call TRBJ2-3; 7 bases align to TRBD2. V trimming: 4 bases; J trimming: 1 base; junction bases outside the gene matches: 5. The CDR3 loop spans 15 amino acids. Germline CDR1 MNHEY, CDR2 SMNVEV (reference sequence). Written as DNA, the CDR3 is TGTGCCAGCAGTTCGGGCCTAGCGGGCACAGATACGCAGTATTTT. Amino acid sequence: CASSSGLAGTDTQYF.

CDR3 nucleotides: TGTGCCAGCAGCACAAGCACGGGACTAGGACAAGAGACCCAGTACTTC. Amino acid sequence: CASSTSTGLGQETQYF. The J gene is TRBJ2-5, the V gene TRBV19; 8 nucleotides line up with TRBD2. Trimming took 9 bases from V and 2 from J; bases not matched to a gene: 14. The CDR3 is made up of 16 amino acids. Germline lookup yields CDR1 LNHDA and CDR2 SQIVND (reference sequence).

The V gene is TRBV18, the J gene TRBJ2-1; D uncertain. This CDR3 has 16 amino acids. Germline assignment: CDR1 KGHSH and CDR2 LQKENI. Deletions cut 2 bases from V and 2 bases from J, with 13 bases between. This CDR3 is CASSPDAREAYNEQFF. The CDR3 coding sequence is TGTGCCAGCTCACCAGATGCCCGTGAGGCCTACAATGAGCAGTTCTTC. The complete variable domain, with remaining parts taken from reference TRBV18 and TRBJ2-1, reads NAGVMQNPRHLVRRRGQEARLRCSPMKGHSHVYWYRQLPEEGLKFMVYLQKENIIDESGMPKERFSAEFPKEGPSILRIQQVVRGDSAAYFCASSPDAREAYNEQFFGPGTRLTVL.

The chain links TRBV7-3 to TRBJ2-3, with 10 bases that match TRBD2. Looked up from germline, CDR1 is SGHTA and CDR2 is FQGTGA. Trimming removed 5 bases from V and 1 base from J; junction bases left unmatched: 15. CDR3 size: 19 residues. The CDR3 is CASSRWGSGRASGTDTQYF. The CDR3 DNA reads as TGTGCCAGCAGCCGCTGGGGGAGCGGGAGGGCATCTGGCACAGATACGCAGTATTTT.

In its sample, this clone was seen a few times. The chain couples TRBV5-6 to TRBJ2-2; 8 bases are shared with TRBD2. This CDR3 spans 15 amino acids. V was pared by 7 bases and J by 4 bases, with 9 bases of the junction left unmatched. In germline, CDR1 is SGHDT, CDR2 YYEEEE. The CDR3 nucleotides are TGTGCCAGCGACCGAGCGGGAGTTGGCACCGGGGAGCTGTTTTTT. It is translated as CASDRAGVGTGELFF.

The chain links TRBV19 to TRBJ2-1, with D possibly matching TRBD2 (6 bases). The V gene's germline CDR1 is LNHDA and CDR2 SQIVND (reference sequence). The germline V and J ends were trimmed by 7 bases and 0 bases, with 16 bases remaining between them. The CDR3 loop spans 16 amino acids. The CDR3 DNA reads as TGTGCCAGTACCTCCAGGGCCGGGAGCTCCTACAATGAGCAGTTCTTC. It codes for CASTSRAGSSYNEQFF.

The V call is TRBV4-3, the J call TRBJ1-2; 7 bases match TRBD1. This CDR3 has 16 residues. Germline assignment: CDR1 LGHNA and CDR2 YSLEER. V trimming: 2 bases; J trimming: 11 bases; junction bases outside the gene matches: 17. The CDR3 DNA reads as TGCGCCAGCAGCCAAAATCCACTCGTACCCGGACAGGTGTACACCTTC. Translating it yields CASSQNPLVPGQVYTF.

V is TRBV19 and J is TRBJ2-7; D is uncertain. Trimming cost V 7 bases and J 1 base, with 14 bases left between them. From germline, CDR1 is LNHDA and CDR2 SQIVND (reference sequence). This CDR3 comprises 14 residues. For the CDR3, the DNA is TGTGCCAGTAAGCCGCGAACCTTATCCTACGAGCAGTACTTC. It yields the protein CASKPRTLSYEQYF.

The chain combines TRBV24-1 with TRBJ2-5, with D perhaps TRBD2 (6 bases). Germline V lookup: CDR1 KGHDR, CDR2 SFDVKD. The CDR3 sequence is 13 residues long. The germline V and J ends were trimmed by 3 bases and 4 bases, with 8 bases remaining between them. CDR3 region: CATSDGGSETQYF. In DNA, the CDR3 is TGTGCCACCAGTGATGGGGGGTCAGAGACCCAGTACTTC.

The V gene is TRBV5-4, the J gene TRBJ2-7; the match to TRBD1 covers 8 bases. CDR3 size: 14 residues. J lost 7 bases, V lost 4 bases, and 10 bases had no gene match. Germline V CDR1 and CDR2: SGHNT, YYREEE (reference sequence). CDR3: CASSLLDREGEQYF. CDR3 coding DNA: TGTGCCAGCAGCCTCCTGGACAGGGAAGGGGAGCAGTACTTC.

The gene calls are TRBV10-2 and TRBJ2-1; a possible D gene is TRBD2 (6 bases). Trimming removed 8 bases at V and 6 bases at J, with 14 bases between. Germline CDR1 reads WSHSY; CDR2 reads SAAADI. The CDR3 contains 13 residues. Here the CDR3 DNA reads TGCGCCAGCGGAGGGACTGCCCTCAATGAGCAGTTCTTC. It translates to CASGGTALNEQFF.